This T cell receptor (beta chain) was found in a study of beta chain features in type 1 diabetes. For the study at large: There was similarity between patients and healthy donors in age, gender and cell yields.

cDNA synthesis used the whole RNA isolate, giving expressed TCRB sequences. Assay used: immunoSEQ multiplex PCR; TCRdb lists only in-frame clones, some missing. The sample shows a few hundred thousand clones, roughly 12% of them seen only once. As to this clone: Its target is not known.

The germline V gene has CDR1 LGHNA and CDR2 YSLEER. The CDR3 sequence is 16 residues long. The trim removed 5 bases at V and 3 bases at J, leaving 11 bases unmatched. Study conclusions and caveats: PCR could preferentially amplify shorter templates, alike in patients and controls. In comparison with healthy donors, patients had naive, central memory and Treg TCRB repertoires that appeared more similar. In every one of the four CD4+ subsets, TCRB CDR3s were moderately but significantly shorter in Type 1 diabetes patients.

The receptor was isolated from a woman aged 18-35 years with type 1 diabetes. The material sequenced was naive CD4+ T cells from blood. This chain connects TRBV4-3 to TRBJ2-3, with 7 positions matching TRBD2. The CDR3 reads CASSASTSRVTDTQYF. The CDR3 coding sequence is TGCGCCAGCAGCGCGTCGACTAGCAGAGTAACAGATACGCAGTATTTT.